This section outlines one T cell receptor (beta chain) sequence together with its context. Its cognate antigen is unknown. Sequencing was performed with immunoSEQ multiplex PCR; in TCRdb, only in-frame clones are kept and a portion is missing. This sample has 300,000 to 500,000 clones; approximately 90% occur once, and the top ten carry 3.5%. The data stem from a study of Ad26.COV2.S vaccination and SARS-CoV-2 variants. Looking at the study overall: Recipients of Ad26.COV2.S got it intramuscularly, once or twice 56 days apart.

Stated treatment: about 20 received Ad26.COV2.S at low or high dose, single or two shots; several received placebo; per-sample allocation not given. On day 63 after the first injection, vaccine and placebo recipients gave samples. Participants' vaccine, an Ad26 vector, delivered Wuhan-strain SARS-CoV-2 spike. The study's findings and limits: Substantial breadth was reported for post-vaccination spike-specific CD8+ and CD4+ T cells. Estimates derived from TCR breadth and depth analyses may have underestimated total T cell responses.

Here the sequenced sample was peripheral blood, taken in a trial of Ad26.COV2.S vaccine versus placebo. The source is a person aged 18-65 years who received the Ad26.COV2.S COVID-19 vaccine or a placebo.

CDR3 DNA: TGCGCCAGCAGACGGGGACAGACCCAAGAGACCCAGTACTTC. Translating gives CASRRGQTQETQYF. The chain uses TRBV5-1 and TRBJ2-5, with 7 bases fitting TRBD1. Germline V gives CDR1 SGHRS, CDR2 YFSETQ. This CDR3 is 14 amino acids long. V trimming: 5 bases; J trimming: 1 base; junction bases outside the gene matches: 5.